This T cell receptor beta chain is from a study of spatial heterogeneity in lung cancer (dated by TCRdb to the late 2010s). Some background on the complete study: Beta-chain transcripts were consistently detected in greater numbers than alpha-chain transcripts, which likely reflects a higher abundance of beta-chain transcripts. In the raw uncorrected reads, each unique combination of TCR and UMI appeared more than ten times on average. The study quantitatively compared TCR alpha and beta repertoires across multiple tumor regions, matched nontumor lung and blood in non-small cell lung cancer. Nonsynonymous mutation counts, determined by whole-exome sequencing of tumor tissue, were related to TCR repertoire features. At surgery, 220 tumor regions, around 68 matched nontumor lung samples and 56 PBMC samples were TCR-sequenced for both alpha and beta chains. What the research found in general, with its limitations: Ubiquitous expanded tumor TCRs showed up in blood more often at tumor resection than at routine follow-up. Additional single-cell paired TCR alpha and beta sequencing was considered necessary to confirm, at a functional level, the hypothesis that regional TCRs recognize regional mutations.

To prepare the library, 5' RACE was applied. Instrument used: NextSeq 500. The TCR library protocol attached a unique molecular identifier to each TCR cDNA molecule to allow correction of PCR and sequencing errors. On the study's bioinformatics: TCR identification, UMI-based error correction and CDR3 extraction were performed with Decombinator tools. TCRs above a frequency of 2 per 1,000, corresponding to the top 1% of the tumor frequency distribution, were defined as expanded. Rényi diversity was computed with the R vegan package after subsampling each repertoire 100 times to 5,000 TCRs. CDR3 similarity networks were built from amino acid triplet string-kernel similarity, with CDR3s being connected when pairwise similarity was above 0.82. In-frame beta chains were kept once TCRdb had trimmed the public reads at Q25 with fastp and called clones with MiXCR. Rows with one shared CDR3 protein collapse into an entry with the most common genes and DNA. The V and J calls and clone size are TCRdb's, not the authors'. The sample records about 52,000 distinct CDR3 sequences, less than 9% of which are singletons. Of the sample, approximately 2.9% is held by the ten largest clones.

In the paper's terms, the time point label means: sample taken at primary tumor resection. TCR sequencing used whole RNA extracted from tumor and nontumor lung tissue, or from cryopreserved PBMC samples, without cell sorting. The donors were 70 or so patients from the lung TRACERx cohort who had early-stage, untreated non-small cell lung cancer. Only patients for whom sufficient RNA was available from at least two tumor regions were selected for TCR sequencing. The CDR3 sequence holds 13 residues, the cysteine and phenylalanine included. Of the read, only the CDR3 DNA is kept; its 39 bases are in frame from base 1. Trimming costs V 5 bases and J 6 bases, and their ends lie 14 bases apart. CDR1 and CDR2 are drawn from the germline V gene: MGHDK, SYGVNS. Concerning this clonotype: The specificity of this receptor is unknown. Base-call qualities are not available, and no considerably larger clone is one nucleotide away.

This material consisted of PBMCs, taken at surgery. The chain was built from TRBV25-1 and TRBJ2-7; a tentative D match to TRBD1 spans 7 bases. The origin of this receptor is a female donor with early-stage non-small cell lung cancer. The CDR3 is CASSRAGGGEQYF. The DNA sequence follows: TGTGCCAGCAGTCGAGCAGGGGGAGGCGAGCAGTACTTC.